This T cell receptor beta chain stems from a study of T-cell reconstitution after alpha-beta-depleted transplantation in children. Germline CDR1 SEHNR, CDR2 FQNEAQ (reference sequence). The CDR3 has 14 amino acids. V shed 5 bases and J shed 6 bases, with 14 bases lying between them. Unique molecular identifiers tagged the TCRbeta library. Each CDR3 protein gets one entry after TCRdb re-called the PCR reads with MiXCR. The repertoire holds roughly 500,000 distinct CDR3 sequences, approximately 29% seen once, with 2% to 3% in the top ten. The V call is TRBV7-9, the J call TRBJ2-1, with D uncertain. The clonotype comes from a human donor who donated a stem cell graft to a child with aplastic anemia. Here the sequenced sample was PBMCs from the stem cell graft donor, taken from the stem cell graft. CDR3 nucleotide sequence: TGTGCCAGCAGCACCTTCCGGCGGACCAATGAGCAGTTCTTC. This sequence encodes CASSTFRRTNEQFF.